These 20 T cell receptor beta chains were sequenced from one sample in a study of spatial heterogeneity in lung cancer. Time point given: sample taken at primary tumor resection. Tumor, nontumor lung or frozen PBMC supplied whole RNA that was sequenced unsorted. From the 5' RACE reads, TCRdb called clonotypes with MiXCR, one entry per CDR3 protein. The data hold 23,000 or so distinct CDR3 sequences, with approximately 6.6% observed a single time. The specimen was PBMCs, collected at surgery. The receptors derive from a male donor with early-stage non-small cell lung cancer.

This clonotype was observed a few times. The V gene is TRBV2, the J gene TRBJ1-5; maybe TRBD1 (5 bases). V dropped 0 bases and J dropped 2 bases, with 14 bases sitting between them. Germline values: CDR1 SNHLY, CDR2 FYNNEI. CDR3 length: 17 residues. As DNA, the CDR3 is TGTGCCAGCAGTGAAGCTAGGGGACTACAAGGCAATCAGCCCCAGCATTTT. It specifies CASSEARGLQGNQPQHF.

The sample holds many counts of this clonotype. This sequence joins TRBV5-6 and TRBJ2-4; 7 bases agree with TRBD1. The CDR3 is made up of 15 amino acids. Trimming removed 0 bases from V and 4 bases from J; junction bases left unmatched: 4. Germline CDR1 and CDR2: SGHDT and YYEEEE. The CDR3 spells CASSLGGTAKNIQYF. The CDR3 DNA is TGTGCCAGCAGCTTGGGGGGGACAGCTAAAAACATTCAGTACTTC.

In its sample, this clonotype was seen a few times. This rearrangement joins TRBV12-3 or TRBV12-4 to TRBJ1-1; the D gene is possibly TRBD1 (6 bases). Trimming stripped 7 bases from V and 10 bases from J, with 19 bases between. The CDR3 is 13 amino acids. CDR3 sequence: CASMAQGRGGAFF. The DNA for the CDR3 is TGTGCCAGCATGGCCCAAGGAAGGGGGGGAGCTTTCTTT.

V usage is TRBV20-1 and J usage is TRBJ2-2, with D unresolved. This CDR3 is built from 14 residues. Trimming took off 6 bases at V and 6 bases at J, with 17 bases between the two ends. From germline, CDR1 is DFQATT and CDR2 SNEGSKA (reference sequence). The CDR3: CSARTTTYAGELFF. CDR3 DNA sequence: TGCAGTGCCAGAACCACAACTTATGCCGGGGAGCTGTTTTTT.

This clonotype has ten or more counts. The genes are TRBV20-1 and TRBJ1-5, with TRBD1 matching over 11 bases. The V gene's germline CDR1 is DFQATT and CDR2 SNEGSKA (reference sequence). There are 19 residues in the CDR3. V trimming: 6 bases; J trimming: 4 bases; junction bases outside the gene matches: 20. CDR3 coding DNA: TGCAGTGCCCCCCATGGGACAGGGGGAGGTTATAGTGGGAATCAGCCCCAGCATTTT. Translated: CSAPHGTGGGYSGNQPQHF.

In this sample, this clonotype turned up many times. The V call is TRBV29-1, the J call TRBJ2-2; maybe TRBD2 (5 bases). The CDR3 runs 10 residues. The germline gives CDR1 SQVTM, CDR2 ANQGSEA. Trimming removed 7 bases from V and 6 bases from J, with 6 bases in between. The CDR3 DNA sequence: TGCAGCGCCGGGGCCGGGGAGCTGTTTTTT. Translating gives CSAGAGELFF.

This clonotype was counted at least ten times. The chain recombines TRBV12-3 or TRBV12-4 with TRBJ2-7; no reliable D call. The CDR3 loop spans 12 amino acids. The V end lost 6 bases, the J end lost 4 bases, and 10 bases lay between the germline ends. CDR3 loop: CASRSRVYEQYF. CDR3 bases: TGTGCCAGCAGATCTAGGGTGTACGAGCAGTACTTC.

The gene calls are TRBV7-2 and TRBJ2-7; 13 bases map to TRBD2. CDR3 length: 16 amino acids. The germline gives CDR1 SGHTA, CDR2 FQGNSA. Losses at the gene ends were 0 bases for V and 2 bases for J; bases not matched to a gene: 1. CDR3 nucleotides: TGTGCCAGCAGCTTAGCTGGACTAGCGGGGGCCTACGAGCAGTACTTC. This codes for CASSLAGLAGAYEQYF.

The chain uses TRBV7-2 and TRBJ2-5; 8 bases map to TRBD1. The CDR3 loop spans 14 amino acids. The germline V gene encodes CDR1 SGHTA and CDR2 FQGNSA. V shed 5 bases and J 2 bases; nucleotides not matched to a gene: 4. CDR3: CASSMGTGQETQYF. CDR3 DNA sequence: TGTGCCAGCAGCATGGGGACAGGACAAGAGACCCAGTACTTC.

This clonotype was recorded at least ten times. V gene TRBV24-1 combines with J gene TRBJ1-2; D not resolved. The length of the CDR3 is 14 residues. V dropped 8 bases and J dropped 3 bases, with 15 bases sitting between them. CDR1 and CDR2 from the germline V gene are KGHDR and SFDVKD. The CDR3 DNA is TGTGCCACCAATGCCGGGGTCCTGGACTATGGCTACACCTTC. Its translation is CATNAGVLDYGYTF.

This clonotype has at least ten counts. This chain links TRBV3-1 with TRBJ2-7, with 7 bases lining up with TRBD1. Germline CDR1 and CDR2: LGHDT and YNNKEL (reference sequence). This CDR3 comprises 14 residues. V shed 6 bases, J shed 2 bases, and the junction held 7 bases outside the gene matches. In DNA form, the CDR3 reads TGTGCCAGCAGTTCCCCGGGACAGACCTACGAGCAGTACTTC. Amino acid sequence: CASSSPGQTYEQYF.

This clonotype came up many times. CDR3 DNA sequence: TGTGCCAGCAGCCTCCGACTAGCGGGCGTCTACGAGCAGTACTTC. It translates to CASSLRLAGVYEQYF. J is TRBJ2-7 and V is TRBV13; 10 nucleotides agree with TRBD2. The CDR3 runs 15 residues. The J segment lost 3 bases and the V segment lost 5 bases, leaving 7 bases of the junction unmatched. From germline, CDR1 is PRHDT and CDR2 FYEKMQ (reference sequence).

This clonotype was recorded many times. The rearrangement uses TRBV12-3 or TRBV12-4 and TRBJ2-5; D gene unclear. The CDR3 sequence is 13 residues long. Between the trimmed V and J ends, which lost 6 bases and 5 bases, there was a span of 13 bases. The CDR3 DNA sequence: TGTGCCAGCAGCCTCGGCGTCTGGGAGACCCAGTACTTC. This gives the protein CASSLGVWETQYF.

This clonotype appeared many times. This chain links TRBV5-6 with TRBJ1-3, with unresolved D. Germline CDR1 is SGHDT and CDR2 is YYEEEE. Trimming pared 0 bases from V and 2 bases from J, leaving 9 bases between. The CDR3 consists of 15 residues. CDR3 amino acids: CASSLEPNAGNTIYF. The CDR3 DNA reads TGTGCCAGCAGCTTGGAACCGAACGCTGGAAACACCATATATTTT.

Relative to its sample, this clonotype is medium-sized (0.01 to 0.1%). CDR3 protein: CAIRAQGPGNQPQHF. Here the CDR3 DNA reads TGTGCCATCAGAGCGCAGGGTCCAGGCAATCAGCCCCAGCATTTT. V gene TRBV10-3 combines with J gene TRBJ1-5, with D maybe TRBD1 (5 bases). The germline gives CDR1 ENHRY, CDR2 SYGVKD. The ends were cut back, 6 bases at V and 2 bases at J, with 14 bases in the middle. This CDR3 contains 15 residues.

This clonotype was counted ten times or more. The CDR3 sequence: CASSLALRSGGRSYEQYV. As DNA, the CDR3 is TGTGCCAGCAGCTTAGCGCTAAGAAGCGGGGGGCGGTCCTACGAGCAGTACGTC. The genes are TRBV7-2 and TRBJ2-7; TRBD2 agrees at 9 bases. This CDR3 is 18 amino acids long. Trimming removed 0 bases from V and 1 base from J; junction bases left unmatched: 10. In germline, CDR1 is SGHTA, CDR2 FQGNSA.

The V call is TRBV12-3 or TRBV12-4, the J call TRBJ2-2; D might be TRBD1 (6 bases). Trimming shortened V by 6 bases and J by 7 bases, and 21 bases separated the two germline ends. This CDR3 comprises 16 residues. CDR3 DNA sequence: TGTGCCAGCAGCCGAACCGGAACAGGGAGTGACGGGGAGCTGTTTTTT. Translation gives CASSRTGTGSDGELFF.

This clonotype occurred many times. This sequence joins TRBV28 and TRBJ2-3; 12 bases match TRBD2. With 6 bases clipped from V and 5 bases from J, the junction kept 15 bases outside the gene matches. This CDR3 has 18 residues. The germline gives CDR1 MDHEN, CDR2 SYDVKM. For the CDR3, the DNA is TGTGCCAGCAGCTCTCAAGACGACATGGGACTAGCGGGAGATACGCAGTATTTT. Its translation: CASSSQDDMGLAGDTQYF.

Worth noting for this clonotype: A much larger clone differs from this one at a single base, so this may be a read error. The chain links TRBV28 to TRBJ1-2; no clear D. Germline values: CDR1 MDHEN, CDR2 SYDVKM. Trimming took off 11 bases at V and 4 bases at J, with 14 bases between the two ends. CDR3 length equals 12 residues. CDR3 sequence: CAGFYLFYGYTF. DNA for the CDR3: TGTGCCGGCTTCTACCTCTTCTATGGCTACACCTTC.

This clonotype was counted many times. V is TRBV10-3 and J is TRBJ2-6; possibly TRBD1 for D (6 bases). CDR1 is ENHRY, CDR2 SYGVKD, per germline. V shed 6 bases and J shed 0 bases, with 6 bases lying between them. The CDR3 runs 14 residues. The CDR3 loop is CAIRDSSGANVLTF. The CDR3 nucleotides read TGTGCCATCAGGGACAGCTCTGGGGCCAACGTCCTGACTTTC.